This T cell receptor (beta chain) was recorded in a study of blood T cell repertoires in COVID-19. The CDR3 contains 11 residues. Trimming took off 7 bases at V and 10 bases at J, with 12 bases between the two ends. Germline V gene data show CDR1 as MDHEN and CDR2 as SYDVKM. This clone was seen once. Source study methods: Estimation of nucleated cell counts relied on the amplification of reference gene primers. Method: immunoSEQ multiplex PCR; TCRdb's copy keeps in-frame clones and lacks some. That table gives V, J and clone size, and the DNA gave D and trimming. Counted here are 150,000 to 200,000 clones, more than 75% occurring once; the ten biggest clones make up roughly 1.9%.

The sequenced material came from peripheral blood. The rearrangement joins TRBV28 to TRBJ2-3, with a possible D match to TRBD2 (7 bases). This sequence was found in a man between 45 and 60 years old who had recovered from COVID-19. CDR3 amino acids: CASTRGGAQYF. The CDR3 coding sequence is TGTGCCAGCACTCGAGGGGGGGCGCAGTATTTT.